This TCR beta chain appears in the sequencing data of a study of T-cell reconstitution after alpha-beta-depleted transplantation in children. Trimming removed 7 bases from V and 2 bases from J; junction bases left unmatched: 5. Germline assignment: CDR1 DFQATT and CDR2 SNEGSKA (reference sequence). The CDR3 is 13 amino acids. Unique molecular identifiers were used in preparing the TCRbeta library. TCRdb passed the PCR reads through MiXCR, listing each CDR3 protein once. The repertoire includes about 500,000 distinct CDR3 sequences, about 30% of them detected once, and more than 2% sits in the top ten.

The clonotype comes from a human donor who donated a stem cell graft to a child with aplastic anemia. Sequenced material: PBMCs from the stem cell graft donor, taken from the stem cell graft. The V gene is TRBV20-1, the J gene TRBJ1-1; 9 bases line up with TRBD1. As DNA, the CDR3 is TGCAGTGTCAGGACAGGGGCTAACACTGAAGCTTTCTTT. Its protein is CSVRTGANTEAFF.